This entry features one T cell receptor (beta chain) sequence. Its cognate antigen is unknown. Every patient had bone marrow sampled while the disease was active. This entry comes from a study of read filtering for tumor transcriptome and immune sequencing. About the research overall: Per sample, TCR-region reads ranged about 3.5 to 11 million by IR-seq, roughly 80 to 1,300 by RNA-seq.

Molecular barcoded adaptors covering alpha/delta and beta/gamma chains were used on roughly 400 ng RNA. TCRdb re-called the reads through MiXCR, storing one row per CDR3 protein. The table lists 39,000 or so distinct CDR3 sequences, about an eighth of them singletons. Germline V CDR1 and CDR2: SQVTM, ANQGSEA. The V gene lost 5 bases and the J gene lost 4 bases, with 4 bases spanning the gap. The CDR3 length is 10 residues. Study findings and constraints: IR-seq captured clonotypes deeper and more reliably than RNA-seq.

The chain carries TRBV29-1 and TRBJ2-3; D is undetermined. The receptor was isolated from a donor at least 40 years old with multiple myeloma. The specimen sequenced was a population of CD138-negative cells sorted from bone marrow. The DNA for the CDR3 is TGCAGCGTTTTGGCAGATACGCAGTATTTT. It codes for CSVLADTQYF.